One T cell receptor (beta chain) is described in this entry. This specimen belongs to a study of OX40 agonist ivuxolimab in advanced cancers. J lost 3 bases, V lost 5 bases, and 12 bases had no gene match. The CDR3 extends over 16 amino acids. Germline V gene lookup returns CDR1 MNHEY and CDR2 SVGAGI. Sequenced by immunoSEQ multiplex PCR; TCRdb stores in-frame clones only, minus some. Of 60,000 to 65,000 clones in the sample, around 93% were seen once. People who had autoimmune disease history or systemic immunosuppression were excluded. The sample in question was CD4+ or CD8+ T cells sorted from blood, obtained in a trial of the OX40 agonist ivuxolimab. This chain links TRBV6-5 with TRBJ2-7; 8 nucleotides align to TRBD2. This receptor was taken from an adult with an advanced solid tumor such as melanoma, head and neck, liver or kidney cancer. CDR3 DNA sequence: TGTGCCAGCAGTAACTTAGGACTAGCTGCTAACTACGAGCAGTACTTC. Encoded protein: CASSNLGLAANYEQYF.